This is a list of T cell receptor beta chains from one sample in a study of T cells in Graves' hyperthyroidism and ophthalmopathy. TCRdb reprocessed the multiplex PCR reads with MiXCR, giving one entry per CDR3 protein. The top ten clones hold under 9.5% of a sample with fewer than 900,000 distinct CDR3 sequences, less than 20% of them seen once. Sequenced: blood. These receptors were obtained from a man aged 18-30 years with Graves' hyperthyroidism. CDR3s include the opening cysteine and the closing phenylalanine or tryptophan. Each record gives: clone size, D gene, V gene, J gene, CDR3 protein, CDR3 DNA. A D gene is named only where the DNA matches it firmly. Size is stated for part of the rows, as once, few or many counts, or as a class when the clone is expanded.

clone size: few
D gene: NA
V gene: TRBV13
J gene: TRBJ2-2
CDR3 protein: CASSSSISGELFF
CDR3 DNA: TGTGCCAGCAGTTCCTCTATATCCGGGGAGCTGTTTTTT

clone size: NA
D gene: TRBD2
V gene: TRBV6-1
J gene: TRBJ2-1
CDR3 protein: CASSAELTSGNYNEQFF
CDR3 DNA: TGTGCCAGCAGTGCCGAACTGACTAGCGGGAACTACAATGAGCAGTTCTTC

clone size: NA
D gene: NA
V gene: TRBV4-1
J gene: TRBJ1-1
CDR3 protein: CASSRGGIMNTEAFF
CDR3 DNA: TGCGCCAGCAGCCGGGGAGGAATCATGAACACTGAAGCTTTCTTT

clone size: NA
D gene: NA
V gene: TRBV5-1
J gene: TRBJ2-3
CDR3 protein: CASSSDGGGGRDTQYF
CDR3 DNA: TGCGCCAGCAGCTCCGACGGGGGAGGGGGCCGGGATACGCAGTATTTT

clone size: few
D gene: TRBD1
V gene: TRBV24-1
J gene: TRBJ2-2
CDR3 protein: CATSGQGIPGELFF
CDR3 DNA: TGTGCCACCAGCGGACAGGGTATCCCCGGGGAGCTGTTTTTT

clone size: NA
D gene: TRBD2
V gene: TRBV7-3
J gene: TRBJ2-1
CDR3 protein: CASSPGLAEVYNEQFF
CDR3 DNA: TGTGCCAGCAGCCCGGGACTAGCGGAGGTATACAATGAGCAGTTCTTC

clone size: many
D gene: NA
V gene: TRBV12-3/TRBV12-4
J gene: TRBJ2-6
CDR3 protein: CASSVRGAGANVLTF
CDR3 DNA: TGTGCCAGCAGTGTCAGGGGGGCTGGGGCCAACGTCCTGACTTTC

clone size: NA
D gene: TRBD1
V gene: TRBV9
J gene: TRBJ1-2
CDR3 protein: CASSADLPGQVYGYTF
CDR3 DNA: TGTGCCAGCAGCGCCGATTTACCGGGACAGGTATATGGCTACACCTTC

clone size: few
D gene: NA
V gene: TRBV6-2/TRBV6-3
J gene: TRBJ2-3
CDR3 protein: CASNQGSSTDTQYF
CDR3 DNA: TGTGCCAGCAACCAGGGATCTAGCACAGATACGCAGTATTTT

clone size: many
D gene: TRBD1
V gene: TRBV15
J gene: TRBJ1-2
CDR3 protein: CATSSGGQGAEGYTF
CDR3 DNA: TGTGCCACCAGTAGCGGGGGACAGGGGGCCGAGGGCTACACCTTC

clone size: many
D gene: NA
V gene: TRBV28
J gene: TRBJ2-5
CDR3 protein: CASSLEAAETQYF
CDR3 DNA: TGTGCCAGCAGTTTAGAGGCGGCAGAGACCCAGTACTTC

clone size: NA
D gene: NA
V gene: TRBV5-1
J gene: TRBJ2-3
CDR3 protein: CASRYISLTFTDTQYF
CDR3 DNA: TGCGCCAGCCGATACATTAGCTTAACTTTCACAGATACGCAGTATTTT

clone size: many
D gene: NA
V gene: TRBV6-5
J gene: TRBJ1-1
CDR3 protein: CASSYGRTEAFF
CDR3 DNA: TGTGCCAGCAGTTACGGGAGGACTGAAGCTTTCTTT

clone size: NA
D gene: TRBD2
V gene: TRBV7-9
J gene: TRBJ2-5
CDR3 protein: CASSLAAGSETQYF
CDR3 DNA: TGTGCCAGCAGCTTAGCAGCGGGGTCAGAGACCCAGTACTTC

clone size: few
D gene: NA
V gene: TRBV12-3/TRBV12-4
J gene: TRBJ2-7
CDR3 protein: CASSPYGGPYEQYF
CDR3 DNA: TGTGCCAGCAGTCCGTACGGGGGGCCCTACGAGCAGTACTTC

clone size: few
D gene: NA
V gene: TRBV7-9
J gene: TRBJ2-1
CDR3 protein: CASSPAPGTYSYNEQFF
CDR3 DNA: TGTGCCAGCAGCCCTGCCCCCGGGACCTACTCCTACAATGAGCAGTTCTTC

clone size: NA
D gene: TRBD2
V gene: TRBV9
J gene: TRBJ2-2
CDR3 protein: CASSLTGTSGNLGELFF
CDR3 DNA: TGTGCCAGCAGCTTGACCGGGACTAGCGGGAACCTCGGGGAGCTGTTTTTT

clone size: NA
D gene: TRBD2
V gene: TRBV7-9
J gene: TRBJ2-7
CDR3 protein: CASSQDHPRSSGGSYEQYF
CDR3 DNA: TGTGCCAGCAGCCAAGACCATCCCCGTTCCAGCGGGGGATCCTACGAGCAGTACTTC

clone size: many
D gene: TRBD1
V gene: TRBV9
J gene: TRBJ2-7
CDR3 protein: CASSVGDSYEQYF
CDR3 DNA: TGTGCCAGCAGCGTAGGGGACAGCTACGAGCAGTACTTC

clone size: few
D gene: NA
V gene: TRBV30
J gene: TRBJ1-4
CDR3 protein: CAWKDSWNEKLFF
CDR3 DNA: TGTGCCTGGAAAGACTCTTGGAATGAAAAACTGTTTTTT

clone size: many
D gene: TRBD1
V gene: TRBV6-1
J gene: TRBJ1-1
CDR3 protein: CATKTQGMNTEAFF
CDR3 DNA: TGTGCCACAAAGACACAGGGGATGAACACTGAAGCTTTCTTT

clone size: few
D gene: NA
V gene: TRBV6-1
J gene: TRBJ2-5
CDR3 protein: CASSSWDSLGETQYF
CDR3 DNA: TGTGCCAGCAGCTCTTGGGACTCCTTGGGAGAGACCCAGTACTTC

clone size: NA
D gene: NA
V gene: TRBV6-1
J gene: TRBJ2-3
CDR3 protein: CASSSSRDSITDTQYF
CDR3 DNA: TGTGCCAGCAGTTCCAGCCGGGACTCAATCACAGATACGCAGTATTTT

clone size: NA
D gene: TRBD2
V gene: TRBV12-3/TRBV12-4
J gene: TRBJ2-1
CDR3 protein: CAGSLTSGRAGNEQFF
CDR3 DNA: TGTGCCGGCAGCTTGACTAGCGGGAGGGCCGGGAATGAGCAGTTCTTC

clone size: many
D gene: NA
V gene: TRBV7-8
J gene: TRBJ1-2
CDR3 protein: CASSTGTVSGYTF
CDR3 DNA: TGTGCCAGCAGTACCGGGACCGTCAGTGGCTACACCTTC

clone size: few
D gene: NA
V gene: TRBV28
J gene: TRBJ1-3
CDR3 protein: CASSLEDPGNTIYF
CDR3 DNA: TGTGCCAGCAGTTTAGAGGACCCTGGAAACACCATATATTTT

clone size: few
D gene: NA
V gene: TRBV28
J gene: TRBJ2-7
CDR3 protein: CATGGEQYF
CDR3 DNA: TGTGCCACTGGGGGCGAGCAGTACTTC

clone size: few
D gene: NA
V gene: TRBV3-1
J gene: TRBJ1-1
CDR3 protein: CASSQRGGRNTEAFF
CDR3 DNA: TGTGCCAGCAGCCAACGGGGGGGGCGCAACACTGAAGCTTTCTTT

clone size: NA
D gene: NA
V gene: TRBV5-8
J gene: TRBJ1-1
CDR3 protein: CASSRRTVNTEAFF
CDR3 DNA: TGTGCCAGCAGCCGCCGGACTGTGAACACTGAAGCTTTCTTT

clone size: few
D gene: NA
V gene: TRBV5-5
J gene: TRBJ2-2
CDR3 protein: CASSFSGRNTGELFF
CDR3 DNA: TGTGCCAGCAGCTTCTCGGGGAGGAACACCGGGGAGCTGTTTTTT

clone size: many
D gene: TRBD1
V gene: TRBV7-2
J gene: TRBJ1-1
CDR3 protein: CASSVRTGNTEAFF
CDR3 DNA: TGTGCCAGCAGCGTACGGACAGGGAACACTGAAGCTTTCTTT